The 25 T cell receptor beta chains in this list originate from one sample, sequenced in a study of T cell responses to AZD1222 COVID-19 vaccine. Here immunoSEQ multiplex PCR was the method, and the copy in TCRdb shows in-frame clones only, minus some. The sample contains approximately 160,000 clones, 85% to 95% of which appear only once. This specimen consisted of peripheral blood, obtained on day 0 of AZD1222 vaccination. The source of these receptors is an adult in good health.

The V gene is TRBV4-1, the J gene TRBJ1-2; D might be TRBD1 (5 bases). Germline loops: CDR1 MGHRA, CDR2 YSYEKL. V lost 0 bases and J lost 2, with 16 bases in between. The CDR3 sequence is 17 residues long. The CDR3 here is CASSQDGGPLTNYGYTF. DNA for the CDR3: TGCGCCAGCAGCCAAGATGGGGGACCCCTAACGAACTATGGCTACACCTTC.

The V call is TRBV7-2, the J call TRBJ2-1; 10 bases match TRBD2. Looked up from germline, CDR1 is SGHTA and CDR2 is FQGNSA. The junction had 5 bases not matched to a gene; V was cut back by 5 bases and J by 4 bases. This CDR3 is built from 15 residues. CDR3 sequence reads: CASSPGTSAYNEQFF. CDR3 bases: TGTGCCAGCAGCCCGGGGACTAGCGCTTACAATGAGCAGTTCTTC.

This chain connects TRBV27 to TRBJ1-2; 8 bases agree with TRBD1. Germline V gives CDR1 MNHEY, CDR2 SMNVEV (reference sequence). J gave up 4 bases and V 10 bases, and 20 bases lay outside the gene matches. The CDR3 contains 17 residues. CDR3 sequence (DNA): TGTGCCACGCGAGGGTGGGGACAGGTCGGTTTTGGCTATGGCTACACCTTC. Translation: CATRGWGQVGFGYGYTF.

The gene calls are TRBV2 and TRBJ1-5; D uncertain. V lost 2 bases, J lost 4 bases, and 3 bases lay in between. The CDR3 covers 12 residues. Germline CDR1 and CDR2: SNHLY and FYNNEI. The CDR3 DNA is TGTGCCAGCAGTGAACCGAATCAGCCCCAGCATTTT. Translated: CASSEPNQPQHF.

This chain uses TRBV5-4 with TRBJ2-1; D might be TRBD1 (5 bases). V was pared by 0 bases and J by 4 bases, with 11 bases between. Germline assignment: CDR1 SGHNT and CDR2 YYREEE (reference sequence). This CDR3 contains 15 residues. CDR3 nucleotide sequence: TGTGCCAGCAGCTTGGGTCAGGGATTATACAATGAGCAGTTCTTC. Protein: CASSLGQGLYNEQFF.

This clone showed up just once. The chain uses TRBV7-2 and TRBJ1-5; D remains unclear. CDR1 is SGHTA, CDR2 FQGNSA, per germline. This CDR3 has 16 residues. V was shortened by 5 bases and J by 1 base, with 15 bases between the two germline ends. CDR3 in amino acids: CASSPGGRGSNQPQHF. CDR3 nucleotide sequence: TGTGCCAGCAGCCCCGGTGGGCGGGGAAGCAATCAGCCCCAGCATTTT. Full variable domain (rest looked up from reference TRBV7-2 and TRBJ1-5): GAGVSQSPSNKVTEKGKDVELRCDPISGHTALYWYRQSLGQGLEFLIYFQGNSAPDKSGLPSDRFSAERTGGSVSTLTIQRTQQEDSAVYLCASSPGGRGSNQPQHFGDGTRLSIL.

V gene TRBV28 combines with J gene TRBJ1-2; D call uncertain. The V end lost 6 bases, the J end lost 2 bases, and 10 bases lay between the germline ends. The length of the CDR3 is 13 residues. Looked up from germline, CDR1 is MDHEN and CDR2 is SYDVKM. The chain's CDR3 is CASSSTSNYGYTF. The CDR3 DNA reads TGTGCCAGCAGCTCGACTTCCAACTATGGCTACACCTTC.

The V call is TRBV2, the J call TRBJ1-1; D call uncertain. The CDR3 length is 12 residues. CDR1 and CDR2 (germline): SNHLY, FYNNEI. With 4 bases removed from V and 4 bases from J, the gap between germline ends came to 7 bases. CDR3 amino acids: CASSVFITEAFF. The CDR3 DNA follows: TGTGCCAGCAGTGTTTTCATCACTGAAGCTTTCTTT.

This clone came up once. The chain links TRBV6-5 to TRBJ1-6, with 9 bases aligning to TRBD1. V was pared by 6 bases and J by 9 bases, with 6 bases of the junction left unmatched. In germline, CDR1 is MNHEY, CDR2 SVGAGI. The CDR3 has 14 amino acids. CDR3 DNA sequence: TGTGCCAGCAGGACTGGGACAGGGCCTTCACCCCTCCACTTT. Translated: CASRTGTGPSPLHF.

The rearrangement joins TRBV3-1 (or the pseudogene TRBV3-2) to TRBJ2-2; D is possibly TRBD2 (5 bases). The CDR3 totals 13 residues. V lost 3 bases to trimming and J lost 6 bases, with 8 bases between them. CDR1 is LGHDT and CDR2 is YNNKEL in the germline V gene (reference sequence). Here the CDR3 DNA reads TGTGCCAGCAGCCAGAGGGCCTCCGGGGAGCTGTTTTTT. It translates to CASSQRASGELFF.

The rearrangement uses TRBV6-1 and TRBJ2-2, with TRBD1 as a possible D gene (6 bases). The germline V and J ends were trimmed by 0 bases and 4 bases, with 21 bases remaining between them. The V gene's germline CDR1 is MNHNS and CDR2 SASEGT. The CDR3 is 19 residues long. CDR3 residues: CASSEAPPGTGFGTGELFF. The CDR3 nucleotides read TGTGCCAGCAGTGAAGCCCCCCCCGGCACAGGGTTTGGCACCGGGGAGCTGTTTTTT.

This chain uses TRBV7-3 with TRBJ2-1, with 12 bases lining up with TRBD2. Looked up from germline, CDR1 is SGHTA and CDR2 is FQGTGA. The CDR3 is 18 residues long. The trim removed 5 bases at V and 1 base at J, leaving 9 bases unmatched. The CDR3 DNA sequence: TGTGCCAGCAGCCCAAAACTAGCGGGGGGTCTATCCTACAATGAGCAGTTCTTC. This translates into CASSPKLAGGLSYNEQFF.

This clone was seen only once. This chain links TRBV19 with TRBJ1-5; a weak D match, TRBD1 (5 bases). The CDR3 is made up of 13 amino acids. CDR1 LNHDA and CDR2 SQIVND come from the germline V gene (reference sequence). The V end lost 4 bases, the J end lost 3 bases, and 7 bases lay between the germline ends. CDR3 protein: CASSTGLNQPQHF. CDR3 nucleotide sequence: TGTGCCAGTAGTACGGGACTCAATCAGCCCCAGCATTTT.

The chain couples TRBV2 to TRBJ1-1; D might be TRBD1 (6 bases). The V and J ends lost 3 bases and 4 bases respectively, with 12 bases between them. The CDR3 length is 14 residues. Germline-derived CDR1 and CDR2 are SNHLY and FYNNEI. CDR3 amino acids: CASSDSGAVTEAFF. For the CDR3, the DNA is TGTGCCAGCAGTGATTCGGGGGCGGTCACTGAAGCTTTCTTT.

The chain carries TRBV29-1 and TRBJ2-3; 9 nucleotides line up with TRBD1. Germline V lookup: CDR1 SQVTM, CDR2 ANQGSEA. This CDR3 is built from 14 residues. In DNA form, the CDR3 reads TGCACCATAAGACCGGGGACAGGGACAGATACGCAGTATTTT. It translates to CTIRPGTGTDTQYF.

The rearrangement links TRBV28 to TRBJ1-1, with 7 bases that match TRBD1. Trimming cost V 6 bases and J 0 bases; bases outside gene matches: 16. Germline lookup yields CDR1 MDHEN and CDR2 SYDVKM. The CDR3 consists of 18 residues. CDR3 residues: CASRFTFDRADLNTEAFF. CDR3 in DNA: TGTGCCAGCAGGTTCACTTTCGACAGGGCCGATTTGAACACTGAAGCTTTCTTT.

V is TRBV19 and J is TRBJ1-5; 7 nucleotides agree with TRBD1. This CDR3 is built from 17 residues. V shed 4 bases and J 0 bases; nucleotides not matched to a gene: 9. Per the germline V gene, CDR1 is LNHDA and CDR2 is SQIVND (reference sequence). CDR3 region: CASSRRGRVYSNQPQHF. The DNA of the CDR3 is TGTGCCAGTAGTAGGAGGGGGCGAGTCTATAGCAATCAGCCCCAGCATTTT. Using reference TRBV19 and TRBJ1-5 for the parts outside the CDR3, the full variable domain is DGGITQSPKYLFRKEGQNVTLSCEQNLNHDAMYWYRQDPGQGLRLIYYSQIVNDFQKGDIAEGYSVSREKKESFPLTVTSAQKNPTAFYLCASSRRGRVYSNQPQHFGDGTRLSIL.

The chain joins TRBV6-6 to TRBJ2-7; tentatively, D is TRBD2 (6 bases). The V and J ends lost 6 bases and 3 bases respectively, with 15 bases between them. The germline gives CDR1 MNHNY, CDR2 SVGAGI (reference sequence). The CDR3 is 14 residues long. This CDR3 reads CASRAGTGIYEQYF. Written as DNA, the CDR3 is TGTGCCAGCAGAGCCGGGACTGGAATCTACGAGCAGTACTTC.

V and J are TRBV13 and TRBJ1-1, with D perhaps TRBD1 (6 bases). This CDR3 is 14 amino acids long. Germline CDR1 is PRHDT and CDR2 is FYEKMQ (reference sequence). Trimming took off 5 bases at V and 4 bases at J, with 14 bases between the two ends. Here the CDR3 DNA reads TGTGCCAGCAGCCGTACAGGGATTGCCACTGAAGCTTTCTTT. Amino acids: CASSRTGIATEAFF.

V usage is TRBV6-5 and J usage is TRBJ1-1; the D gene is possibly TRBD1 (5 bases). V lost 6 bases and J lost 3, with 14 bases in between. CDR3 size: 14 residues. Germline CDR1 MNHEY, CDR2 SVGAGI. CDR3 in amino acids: CASSGASSYTEAFF. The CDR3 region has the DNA TGTGCCAGCAGCGGGGCTAGCAGTTACACTGAAGCTTTCTTT.

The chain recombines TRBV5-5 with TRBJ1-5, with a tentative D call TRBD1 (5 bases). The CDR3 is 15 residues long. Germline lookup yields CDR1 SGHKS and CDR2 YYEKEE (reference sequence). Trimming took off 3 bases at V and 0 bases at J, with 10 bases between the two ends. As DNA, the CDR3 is TGTGCCAGCAGCTGGGGACTCAGTAGCAATCAGCCCCAGCATTTT. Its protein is CASSWGLSSNQPQHF. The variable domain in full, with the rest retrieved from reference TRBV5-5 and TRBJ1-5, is DAGVTQSPTHLIKTRGQQVTLRCSPISGHKSVSWYQQVLGQGPQFIFQYYEKEERGRGNFPDRFSARQFPNYSSELNVNALLLGDSALYLCASSWGLSSNQPQHFGDGTRLSIL.

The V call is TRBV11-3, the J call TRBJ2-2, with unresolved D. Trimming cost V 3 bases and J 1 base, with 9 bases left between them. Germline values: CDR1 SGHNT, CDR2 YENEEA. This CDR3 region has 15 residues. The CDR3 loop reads CASSFHAGNTGELFF. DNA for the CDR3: TGTGCCAGCAGCTTTCATGCAGGGAACACCGGGGAGCTGTTTTTT. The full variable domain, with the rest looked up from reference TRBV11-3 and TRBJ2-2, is EAGVVQSPRYKIIEKKQPVAFWCNPISGHNTLYWYLQNLGQGPELLIRYENEEAVDDSQLPKDRFSAERLKGVDSTLKIQPAELGDSAVYLCASSFHAGNTGELFFGEGSRLTVL.

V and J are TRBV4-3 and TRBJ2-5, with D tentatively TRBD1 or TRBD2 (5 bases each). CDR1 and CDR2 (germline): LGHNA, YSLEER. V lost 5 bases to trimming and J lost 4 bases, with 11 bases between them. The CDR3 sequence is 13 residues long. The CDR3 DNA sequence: TGCGCCAGCAGCAAAGGGGAGCGAGAGACCCAGTACTTC. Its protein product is CASSKGERETQYF.

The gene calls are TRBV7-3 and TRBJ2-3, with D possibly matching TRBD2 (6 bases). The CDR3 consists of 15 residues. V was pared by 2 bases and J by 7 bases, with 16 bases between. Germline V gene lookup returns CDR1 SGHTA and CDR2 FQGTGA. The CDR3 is CASSLSGGQSHTQYF. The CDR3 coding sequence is TGTGCCAGCAGCTTATCTGGAGGGCAGTCGCATACGCAGTATTTT.

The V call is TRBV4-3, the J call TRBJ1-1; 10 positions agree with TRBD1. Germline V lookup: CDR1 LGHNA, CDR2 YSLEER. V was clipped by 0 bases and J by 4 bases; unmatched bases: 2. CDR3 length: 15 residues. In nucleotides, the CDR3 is TGCGCCAGCAGCCAAGATGGGACAGGGGTCACTGAAGCTTTCTTT. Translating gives CASSQDGTGVTEAFF.